A selection of T cell receptor beta chains follows, all from one sample in a study of low-dose radiotherapy and immunotherapy resistance in tumors. TCRdb re-analysed the reads in MiXCR, keeping a single row per CDR3 protein. The data hold 80,000 to 95,000 distinct CDR3 sequences, with under 9.5% observed a single time. The input for sequencing was PBMCs, taken before treatment. The source is a male donor with prostate cancer. CDR3s include the opening cysteine and the closing phenylalanine or tryptophan. Each record gives: V gene, CDR3 length, clone size, D gene, J gene, CDR3 protein, CDR3 DNA. The D gene is left open where the match is weak. Where a row states a size, it is once, few, many or the class of an expanded clone; other rows omit it.

TRBV10-3	13	many	NA	TRBJ2-1	CAIKGSANNEQFF	TGTGCCATCAAAGGGAGCGCGAACAATGAGCAGTTCTTC
TRBV28	13	few	NA	TRBJ1-3	CASSLRVGNTIYF	TGTGCCAGCAGTTTAAGGGTCGGAAACACCATATATTTT
TRBV20-1	15	many	TRBD2	TRBJ2-1	CSARDGAGVSNEQFF	TGCAGTGCTAGAGATGGAGCGGGAGTATCAAATGAGCAGTTCTTC
TRBV2	11	many	NA	TRBJ2-3	CASSVVDTQYF	TGTGCCAGCAGTGTCGTAGATACGCAGTATTTT
TRBV28	14	many	NA	TRBJ2-1	CASSWLARKAEQFF	TGTGCCAGCAGTTGGCTAGCGAGGAAGGCTGAGCAGTTCTTC
TRBV20-1	15	many	TRBD2	TRBJ2-1	CSARDPGLPYNEQFF	TGCAGTGCTAGAGATCCGGGACTACCTTACAATGAGCAGTTCTTC
TRBV29-1	13	many	NA	TRBJ2-1	CSAAGTGHNEQFF	TGCAGCGCCGCGGGAACGGGACACAATGAGCAGTTCTTC
TRBV2	16	NA	NA	TRBJ2-2	CASGRDRVNTGELFFF	NA
TRBV5-1	15	many	TRBD1	TRBJ2-1	CASSDGQGAHNEQFF	TGCGCCAGCAGCGATGGACAGGGGGCGCATAATGAGCAGTTCTTC
TRBV5-1	16	many	TRBD2	TRBJ2-6	CASSDGGATGANVLTF	TGCGCCAGCAGCGACGGGGGGGCAACAGGGGCCAACGTCCTGACTTTC
TRBV19	15	many	TRBD1	TRBJ1-5	CASSLGQAQMQPQHF	TGTGCCAGTAGTCTCGGACAGGCGCAAATGCAGCCCCAGCATTTT
TRBV4-2	14	many	NA	TRBJ2-4	CASSQGSAKNIQYF	TGTGCCAGCAGCCAAGGGTCAGCCAAAAACATTCAGTACTTC
TRBV5-4	16	many	TRBD2	TRBJ2-1	CASSFRTSGFYNEQFF	TGTGCCAGCAGCTTTCGGACTAGCGGGTTTTACAATGAGCAGTTCTTC